One and the same sample provided the 16 T cell receptor beta chains below, sequenced in a study of blood T cell repertoires in COVID-19. The repertoire was sequenced with immunoSEQ multiplex PCR; TCRdb's copy has only in-frame clones and lacks some. The sample yields 180,000 or so clones, about four fifths seen once. Material for sequencing was PBMCs or T cells enriched from blood (not recorded which). The receptors were sampled from a man aged 50-59 years who had recovered from COVID-19.

The CDR3 region is CASSSSTGADTQYF. The CDR3 nucleotides read TGTGCCAGCAGTTCGTCGACAGGGGCAGATACGCAGTATTTT. This chain connects TRBV5-5 to TRBJ2-3; 8 nucleotides match TRBD1. Germline assignment: CDR1 SGHKS and CDR2 YYEKEE (reference sequence). The V segment lost 5 bases and the J segment 4 bases; nucleotides outside the gene matches: 6. The CDR3 totals 14 residues. Looking up the rest from reference TRBV5-5 and TRBJ2-3 gives the full variable domain: DAGVTQSPTHLIKTRGQQVTLRCSPISGHKSVSWYQQVLGQGPQFIFQYYEKEERGRGNFPDRFSARQFPNYSSELNVNALLLGDSALYLCASSSSTGADTQYFGPGTRLTVL.

This chain connects TRBV6-1 to TRBJ2-1; tentatively, D is TRBD1 (5 bases). Germline values: CDR1 MNHNS, CDR2 SASEGT. The CDR3 sequence is 15 residues long. V was cut by 3 bases and J by 6 bases, with 15 bases left in between. CDR3 region: CASSDRAQPGNEQFF. In DNA, the CDR3 is TGTGCCAGCAGTGACAGGGCCCAGCCCGGCAATGAGCAGTTCTTC.

This rearrangement joins TRBV6-1 to TRBJ1-1, with D tentatively TRBD1 (6 bases). V lost 2 bases to trimming and J lost 10 bases, with 17 bases between them. CDR1 and CDR2 (germline): MNHNS, SASEGT. CDR3 length: 14 amino acids. The CDR3 DNA reads TGTGCCAGCAGTGAAAGAGGGGGGGATCTCGGAGCTTTCTTT. Translated, it gives CASSERGGDLGAFF.

In nucleotides, the CDR3 is TGCGCCAGCAGTGTGGGCGGGAGAGGGAATGAGCAGTTCTTC. It yields the protein CASSVGGRGNEQFF. The V call is TRBV10-1, the J call TRBJ2-1; TRBD2 matches at 7 bases. The germline V gene encodes CDR1 WNHNN and CDR2 SYGVQD (reference sequence). V trimming: 4 bases; J trimming: 7 bases; junction bases outside the gene matches: 7. The CDR3 extends over 14 amino acids.

This clone was observed a single time. This chain links TRBV27 with TRBJ2-7, with D perhaps matching TRBD1 (5 bases). Trimming took 6 bases from V and 2 from J, leaving 11 bases between them. Germline V lookup: CDR1 MNHEY, CDR2 SMNVEV (reference sequence). The CDR3 spans 13 residues. CDR3 loop: CASSIRVTYEQYF. The CDR3 DNA reads as TGTGCCAGCAGCATCAGGGTTACCTACGAGCAGTACTTC.

This chain joins TRBV28 and TRBJ1-5; TRBD1 matches 8 bases. The CDR3 consists of 15 residues. Per germline, CDR1 MDHEN and CDR2 SYDVKM. V gave up 2 bases and J gave up 3 bases; unmatched junction bases: 3. The CDR3 bases are TGTGCCAGCAGTTTACCGGACAGGGTCAATCAGCCCCAGCATTTT. It yields the protein CASSLPDRVNQPQHF.

The chain links TRBV27 to TRBJ1-5; 7 bases are shared with TRBD1. This CDR3 has 15 amino acids. Losses at the gene ends were 9 bases for V and 2 bases for J; bases not matched to a gene: 10. Germline-derived CDR1 and CDR2 are MNHEY and SMNVEV (reference sequence). CDR3 sequence: CASHKGGTRNQPQHF. CDR3 bases: TGTGCCAGTCATAAAGGGGGCACGCGCAATCAGCCCCAGCATTTT.

The chain has TRBV7-9 and TRBJ1-3; 7 nucleotides agree with TRBD1. Germline CDR1 and CDR2: SEHNR and FQNEAQ (reference sequence). The junction had 12 bases not matched to a gene; V was cut back by 3 bases and J by 7 bases. There are 16 residues in the CDR3. The CDR3 nucleotides are TGTGCCAGCAGCTTCGGACAGGCCAAGCAGGGTAACACCATATATTTT. The encoded protein is CASSFGQAKQGNTIYF.

The DNA of the CDR3 is TGCGCCAGCAGTCAGAGTGTCCCGAGACAGACATTGAACACTGAAGCTTTCTTT. It specifies CASSQSVPRQTLNTEAFF. V is TRBV23-1 and J is TRBJ1-1, with TRBD1 as a possible D gene (5 bases). TRBV23-1 falls under the ORF class, with uncertain function. CDR3 length: 18 amino acids. The V end lost 3 bases, the J end lost 0 bases, and 20 bases lay between the germline ends.

The V call is TRBV10-3, the J call TRBJ2-1; 8 bases are a match to TRBD2. Germline V gene lookup returns CDR1 ENHRY and CDR2 SYGVKD. V gave up 10 bases and J gave up 9 bases; unmatched junction bases: 11. The CDR3 has 13 amino acids. The DNA of the CDR3 is TGTGCCACCGGAGAGACTAGCGAAGGTGAGCAGTTCTTC. Translating gives CATGETSEGEQFF.

The chain carries TRBV25-1 and TRBJ2-5, with TRBD1 matching over 7 bases. The CDR3 sequence is 13 residues long. Germline V lookup: CDR1 MGHDK, CDR2 SYGVNS. J lost 5 bases, V lost 8 bases, and 8 bases had no gene match. The DNA of the CDR3 is TGTGCCAGCCAGGGGGTGGGGAAGGAGACCCAGTACTTC. Encoded protein: CASQGVGKETQYF.

The chain has TRBV9 and TRBJ1-3; TRBD1 is a possible D gene (6 bases). The V gene's germline CDR1 is SGDLS and CDR2 YYNGEE. This CDR3 has 15 residues. V lost 0 bases to trimming and J lost 7 bases, with 14 bases between them. DNA of the CDR3: TGTGCCAGCAGCGTAGAGAGGGGGGGCCGCAACACCATATATTTT. Translating it yields CASSVERGGRNTIYF.

J is TRBJ1-4 and V is TRBV27; TRBD1 aligns across 8 bases. Germline assignment: CDR1 MNHEY and CDR2 SMNVEV (reference sequence). The CDR3 totals 15 residues. V lost 6 bases to trimming and J lost 6 bases; unmatched junction nucleotides: 9. The DNA for the CDR3 is TGTGCCAGCAGAGACTTCCGGGACAGGCATGAAAAACTGTTTTTT. Protein sequence: CASRDFRDRHEKLFF.

V usage is TRBV13 and J usage is TRBJ2-7; TRBD2 matches at 7 bases. This CDR3 has 14 residues. Losses at the gene ends were 5 bases for V and 2 bases for J; bases not matched to a gene: 6. The germline CDR1 and CDR2 sequences are PRHDT and FYEKMQ (reference sequence). CDR3 sequence (DNA): TGTGCCAGCAGCGTCAGCGGGGTTGCCTACGAGCAGTACTTC. Its protein product is CASSVSGVAYEQYF.

J is TRBJ1-5 and V is TRBV11-2, with 7 bases lining up with TRBD1. The germline gives CDR1 SGHAT, CDR2 FQNNGV. The CDR3 totals 15 residues. Unmatched junction bases numbered 4, after V lost 1 base and J lost 4 bases. The CDR3 sequence is CASSLGQGPNQPQHF. As DNA, the CDR3 is TGTGCCAGCAGCTTAGGACAGGGACCAAATCAGCCCCAGCATTTT.

The chain couples TRBV13 to TRBJ1-1; D gene uncertain. V was shortened by 3 bases and J by 2 bases, with 7 bases between the two germline ends. The CDR3 sequence is 13 residues long. Germline-derived CDR1 and CDR2 are PRHDT and FYEKMQ (reference sequence). CDR3 coding DNA: TGTGCCAGCAGCTTTTATTCCAACACTGAAGCTTTCTTT. It encodes CASSFYSNTEAFF.